This TCR beta chain was sequenced in a study of blood T cell repertoires in COVID-19. At the level of the study: Nucleic acid was either cDNA or gDNA, and it came from T cells, B-cell-depleted T cells, or PBMCs.

Trimming removed 8 bases at V and 4 bases at J, with 15 bases between. Germline CDR1 and CDR2: LGHDT and YNNKEL (reference sequence). The CDR3 has 14 residues. Living in 24 US areas, the participants were between roughly 18 and 95 years of age. In the original processing: How many nucleated cells were present was estimated from reference gene primer amplification. Repertoires were generated with immunoSEQ multiplex PCR, while TCRdb's copy carries only in-frame clones and drops some. V and J calls and clone size follow that table, whereas D and trimming were derived from the DNA. The sample holds approximately 200,000 clones, 70% to 90% seen once.

The chain carries TRBV3-1 (or the pseudogene TRBV3-2) and TRBJ1-5, with a weak D call TRBD1 (6 bases). The sequenced material came from PBMCs or T cells enriched from blood (not recorded which). The sequence derives from a man younger than 40 who had recovered from COVID-19. CDR3 nucleotides: TGTGCCAGCGGGCTCGGGACAACTAATCAGCCCCAGCATTTT. The encoded protein is CASGLGTTNQPQHF.